Listed below are T cell receptor beta chains from one sample, sequenced in a study of blood T cell repertoires in COVID-19. Sequencing was performed with immunoSEQ multiplex PCR; in TCRdb, only in-frame clones are kept and a portion is missing. The table includes more than 300,000 clones, 86% detected once. The sample comprised peripheral blood. The receptors shown here come from a woman aged 45 to 65 with acute or convalescent COVID-19. Both conserved end residues are part of each CDR3. A D gene is named only where the DNA matches it firmly. A row's size may be missing; if present it is once, few, many or a size class.

D gene	clone size	V gene	J gene	CDR3 protein	CDR3 DNA
TRBD2	once	TRBV3-1/TRBV3-2	TRBJ2-7	CASSLSEREGYEQYF	TGTGCCAGCAGCCTCTCTGAGCGGGAGGGCTACGAGCAGTACTTC
TRBD1	-	TRBV24-1	TRBJ2-3	CATSDPFPGQGNTDTQYF	TGTGCCACCAGTGATCCTTTCCCGGGACAGGGGAACACAGATACGCAGTATTTT
TRBD1	-	TRBV28	TRBJ1-2	CASSFRGWTGPRSFGYTF	TGTGCCAGCAGTTTCCGAGGATGGACAGGGCCCCGATCTTTTGGCTACACCTTC
TRBD2	-	TRBV7-2	TRBJ2-1	CASGNREGPAYNEQFF	TGTGCCAGCGGGAATCGGGAGGGCCCCGCCTACAATGAGCAGTTCTTC
-	-	TRBV19	TRBJ2-1	CASSPQGISYNEQFF	TGTGCCAGTAGCCCACAGGGAATCTCCTACAATGAGCAGTTCTTC
-	-	TRBV27	TRBJ1-2	CASSLRGGEIRGYTF	TGTGCCAGCAGTTTACGCGGGGGCGAGATTAGGGGCTACACCTTC
TRBD1	-	TRBV7-9	TRBJ2-7	CASSNPPTGMNEQYF	TGTGCCAGCAGCAACCCTCCGACAGGGATGAACGAGCAGTACTTC
-	-	TRBV28	TRBJ2-7	CASSPTGTYEQYF	TGTGCCAGCAGTCCTACAGGGACCTACGAGCAGTACTTC
-	-	TRBV25-1	TRBJ2-7	CASSESTWTASYEQYF	TGTGCCAGCAGTGAATCGACTTGGACAGCCTCCTACGAGCAGTACTTC
TRBD1	-	TRBV25-1	TRBJ1-1	CASSDGTGGTEAFF	TGTGCCAGCAGTGACGGGACAGGGGGCACTGAAGCTTTCTTT
TRBD1	-	TRBV24-1	TRBJ2-1	CATSDTDRVEQFF	TGTGCCACCAGTGACACGGACAGGGTTGAGCAGTTCTTC
-	-	TRBV27	TRBJ1-4	CASSRAYSGFPEKLFF	TGTGCCAGCAGTCGCGCATATTCAGGGTTCCCTGAAAAACTGTTTTTT
-	once	TRBV7-3	TRBJ2-1	CASSWKGDNEQFF	TGTGCCAGCAGCTGGAAAGGGGACAATGAGCAGTTCTTC
TRBD2	-	TRBV15	TRBJ2-7	CATSRTSGRVLEQYF	TGTGCCACCAGCAGGACTAGCGGGAGAGTTCTAGAGCAGTACTTC
-	once	TRBV28	TRBJ2-7	CASIDTRSYEQYF	TGTGCCAGCATAGACACCCGATCCTACGAGCAGTACTTC
TRBD1	-	TRBV3-1/TRBV3-2	TRBJ1-2	CASSQGRGQGARVYGYTF	TGTGCCAGCAGCCAAGGAAGGGGACAGGGGGCGCGGGTCTATGGCTACACCTTC
TRBD1	-	TRBV29-1	TRBJ1-2	CSVEDLDRASYGYTF	TGCAGCGTTGAAGACCTCGACAGGGCGAGCTATGGCTACACCTTC
-	once	TRBV19	TRBJ1-5	CASSLRQTSNQPQHF	TGTGCCAGTAGTCTCCGACAGACGAGCAATCAGCCCCAGCATTTT
-	-	TRBV10-3	TRBJ1-3	CAISGQASGNTIYF	TGTGCCATCAGTGGACAGGCCTCTGGAAACACCATATATTTT
TRBD1	-	TRBV4-1	TRBJ1-2	CASSQEPGGGYTF	TGCGCCAGCAGCCAAGAGCCAGGGGGTGGCTACACCTTC
TRBD2	-	TRBV4-2	TRBJ2-7	CASSLDLAGAYEQYF	TGTGCCAGCAGCCTCGACTTAGCGGGAGCCTACGAGCAGTACTTC
-	-	TRBV30	TRBJ1-1	CAWSPPAGLNTEAFF	TGTGCCTGGAGTCCGCCGGCAGGATTGAACACTGAAGCTTTCTTT
TRBD1	once	TRBV5-1	TRBJ1-1	CASSLVGGNTEAFF	TGCGCCAGCAGCTTGGTAGGGGGCAACACTGAAGCTTTCTTT
TRBD1	-	TRBV24-1	TRBJ2-3	CATSDPRGQGGDTQYF	TGTGCCACCAGTGACCCCCGGGGACAGGGGGGAGATACGCAGTATTTT
-	-	TRBV3-1/TRBV3-2	TRBJ2-7	CASSRAGEQYF	TGTGCCAGCAGCCGCGCCGGCGAGCAGTACTTC
-	-	TRBV6-5	TRBJ1-5	CATEYQPQHF	TGTGCCACCGAGTACCAGCCCCAGCATTTT
TRBD1	-	TRBV2	TRBJ2-7	CASSRQGSSYEQYF	TGTGCCAGCAGTCGACAGGGGAGCTCCTACGAGCAGTACTTC
TRBD2	-	TRBV15	TRBJ2-1	CATRPGTSGASSYNEQFF	TGTGCCACCAGACCCGGGACTAGCGGAGCTAGCTCCTACAATGAGCAGTTCTTC
-	-	TRBV11-3	TRBJ2-7	CASSPGGTENSYEQYF	TGTGCCAGCAGCCCAGGGGGGACAGAGAACTCCTACGAGCAGTACTTC
-	-	TRBV28	TRBJ2-5	CASSYRGTQYF	TGTGCCAGCAGCTATAGAGGGACCCAGTACTTC
TRBD1	-	TRBV18	TRBJ1-4	CASSTQGAEEKLFF	TGTGCCAGCTCAACACAGGGGGCGGAGGAAAAACTGTTTTTT
TRBD2	-	TRBV19	TRBJ2-3	CASSFTSGADTQYF	TGTGCCAGTAGTTTTACTAGCGGCGCAGATACGCAGTATTTT
TRBD1	-	TRBV24-1	TRBJ2-1	CATSDWTGFDNEQFF	TGTGCCACCAGTGATTGGACAGGGTTTGACAATGAGCAGTTCTTC
-	few	TRBV5-6	TRBJ2-1	CASSFFSEDEQFF	TGTGCCAGCAGCTTTTTTAGTGAGGATGAGCAGTTCTTC
TRBD1	-	TRBV6-2/TRBV6-3	TRBJ1-2	CASSLQGQARVYGYTF	TGTGCCAGCAGCCTCCAAGGACAGGCCCGGGTCTATGGCTACACCTTC
TRBD1	-	TRBV5-1	TRBJ1-5	CASSPTPTGGGQPQHF	TGCGCCAGCAGCCCCACCCCGACAGGGGGAGGTCAGCCCCAGCATTTT
-	-	TRBV7-3	TRBJ2-2	CASSLNRATGELFF	TGTGCCAGCAGCCTTAACAGGGCCACCGGGGAGCTGTTTTTT
TRBD1	once	TRBV29-1	TRBJ1-2	CSGKPTGGSLGYTF	TGCAGCGGGAAGCCAACAGGGGGCTCGCTAGGCTACACCTTC
TRBD1	-	TRBV5-1	TRBJ1-1	CASSFRTGDGAFF	TGCGCCAGCAGCTTTCGGACAGGGGACGGAGCTTTCTTT
TRBD1	-	TRBV4-2	TRBJ1-3	CASSQPNRGGNTIYF	TGTGCCAGCAGCCAACCTAACAGGGGGGGAAACACCATATATTTT
-	-	TRBV28	TRBJ2-7	CASSLASSYEQYF	TGTGCCAGCAGTTTAGCCAGTTCCTACGAGCAGTACTTC
TRBD2	-	TRBV7-2	TRBJ2-3	CASSLAGESDTQYF	TGTGCCAGCAGCCTAGCGGGAGAGTCGGATACGCAGTATTTT
-	-	TRBV7-8	TRBJ1-1	CASRSGSNTEAFF	TGTGCCAGCAGGTCCGGGTCGAACACTGAAGCTTTCTTT
-	-	TRBV11-3	TRBJ1-1	CASSLSGGNTEAFF	TGTGCCAGCAGCTTATCTGGGGGCAACACTGAAGCTTTCTTT
-	-	TRBV6-6	TRBJ2-7	CASSNTYEQYF	TGTGCCAGCAGTAACACCTACGAGCAGTACTTC